This is a list of T cell receptor beta chains from one sample in a study of T-cell memory formation after mild COVID-19. MiXCR, run by TCRdb on the 5' RACE reads, gives a single entry per CDR3 protein. Of 550,000 to 600,000 distinct CDR3 sequences listed, 15% to 20% are singletons. Sequenced input: PBMCs or a T cell subset sorted from them (not recorded which). These receptors came from an adult woman who had mild COVID-19 (a few samples of this study predate the infection). Cell type and time point are not known. The CDR3 runs from the conserved cysteine through the conserved F or W. D genes are given only for firm matches. A row's size may be missing; if present it is once, few, many or a size class.

TRBV7-6	-	TRBJ2-3	few	TGTGCCAGCAGCTTAGACGGGCGGACTAGCACAGATACGCAGTATTTT	CASSLDGRTSTDTQYF
TRBV20-1	-	TRBJ1-1	few	TGCAGTGCTAGGCAGGGAACCACTGAAGCTTTCTTT	CSARQGTTEAFF
TRBV6-5	TRBD1	TRBJ1-6	few	TGTGCCAGCAGTTTAGAGCACAGGGGCATTAATTCACCCCTCCACTTT	CASSLEHRGINSPLHF
TRBV7-3	TRBD2	TRBJ2-1	few	TGTGCCAGCAGCTTAAACAGCGGGGGGACCTACAATGAGCAGTTCTTC	CASSLNSGGTYNEQFF
TRBV24-1	-	TRBJ1-1	-	TGTGCCACCAGTGTAGGTCAGAACACTGAAGCTTTCTTT	CATSVGQNTEAFF
TRBV4-2	-	TRBJ1-1	few	TGTGCCAGCAGCCAGGCGACCTTGACAGGAGTTAACACTGAAGCTTTCTTT	CASSQATLTGVNTEAFF
TRBV20-1	TRBD1	TRBJ2-5	-	TGCAGTTGGCAGGGACAGGTAGAGACCCAGTACTTC	CSWQGQVETQYF
TRBV9	-	TRBJ1-1	-	TGTGCCAGCAGCGTAGGTCCCCTTACGGATGAAGCTTTCTTT	CASSVGPLTDEAFF
TRBV12-3/TRBV12-4	-	TRBJ2-1	-	TGTGCCAGCATTAAGGCGGGTTACCTCGGAACCTACAATGAGCAGTTCTTC	CASIKAGYLGTYNEQFF
TRBV7-3	-	TRBJ2-1	-	TGTGCCAGCAAAAGTAAGCAGGGCGATGAGCAGTTCTTC	CASKSKQGDEQFF
TRBV29-1	-	TRBJ2-5	-	TGCAGCGCCTGGACTGGAGAAGAGACCCAGTACTTC	CSAWTGEETQYF
TRBV4-1	-	TRBJ2-3	few	TGCGCCAGCAGCCTTCAAGGCCGAGAGGCAGATACGCAGTATTTT	CASSLQGREADTQYF
TRBV20-1	-	TRBJ2-3	few	TGCAGTGCTAGAGATCCGAGGCGTGATACGCAGTATTTT	CSARDPRRDTQYF
TRBV13	-	TRBJ1-6	-	TGTGCCAGCAGCTCCGGGGGGGGGCTCCTCCACTTT	CASSSGGGLLHF
TRBV12-3/TRBV12-4	-	TRBJ2-7	few	TGTGCCAGCAGTTGGGCAGGTGGCGACGAGCAGTACTTC	CASSWAGGDEQYF
TRBV20-1	TRBD1	TRBJ2-2	-	TGCAGTGCTAGAGACCCCGGGACAGGGGAGACCGGGGAGCTGTTTTTT	CSARDPGTGETGELFF
TRBV20-1	TRBD1	TRBJ2-7	many	TGCAGTGCGAAACAGGGGGGTCGCCTATACGAGCAGTACTTC	CSAKQGGRLYEQYF
TRBV2	-	TRBJ2-1	few	TGTGCCAGCAGTGGACAGGCGGCGAATGAGCAGTTCTTC	CASSGQAANEQFF